The 19 T cell receptor beta chains in this list originate from one sample, sequenced in a study of Ad26.COV2.S vaccination and SARS-CoV-2 variants (dated by TCRdb to the early 2020s). The method was the immunoSEQ multiplex PCR assay. Imported from immuneACCESS, the table was reduced by TCRdb to in-frame sequences with V and J called. These copies leave out some clones; in studies compared against another copy, an unresolved V gene accounts for under half, and the cause of the remainder is not known. Within this sample are a few hundred thousand clones, with about 90% of them counted one time only. Less than 3.5% of the sample belongs to the ten largest clones. The treatment or condition label for this specimen denotes: 19 received Ad26.COV2.S at low or high dose, single or two shots; about 5 received placebo; per-sample allocation not given. For vaccine and placebo recipients, the sequenced repertoires came from samples collected on day 63 after the first injection.

The sequencing here drew on peripheral blood, taken in a trial of Ad26.COV2.S vaccine versus placebo. The receptors shown here come from a person between 18 and 65 years old who received the Ad26.COV2.S COVID-19 vaccine or a placebo.

Turning to this clone: The sample holds other DNA sequences that translate to the same CDR3. This chain uses TRBV5-1 with TRBJ1-1; D is ambiguous. The germline V gene has CDR1 SGHRS and CDR2 YFSETQ. This CDR3 region has 14 residues. Trimming pared 0 bases from V and 2 bases from J, leaving 8 bases between. CDR3 sequence (DNA): TGCGCCAGCAGCTTGGAGTCGGGAAACACTGAAGCTTTCTTT. Amino acid sequence: CASSLESGNTEAFF.

The chain is built from TRBV4-3 and TRBJ2-2; the D gene could be TRBD1 or TRBD2 (6 bases each). V was cut by 0 bases and J by 10 bases, with 9 bases left in between. CDR3 length: 13 residues. Germline-derived CDR1 and CDR2 are LGHNA and YSLEER. CDR3 DNA sequence: TGCGCCAGCAGCCAAGACGGGGGCGAGGAGCTGTTTTTT. Protein sequence: CASSQDGGEELFF.

The genes are TRBV3-1 (or the pseudogene TRBV3-2) and TRBJ1-4; 7 bases map to TRBD1. Germline trimming cut 4 bases from V and 8 bases from J; bases unmatched to any gene: 4. Germline CDR1 LGHDT, CDR2 YNNKEL (reference sequence). This CDR3 contains 13 residues. In nucleotides, the CDR3 is TGTGCCAGCAGCCTGCAGGGGGGGGAAAAACTGTTTTTT. Encoded protein: CASSLQGGEKLFF.

This clone was seen a single time. The rearrangement joins TRBV6-5 to TRBJ1-3; 7 positions match TRBD1. Germline lookup yields CDR1 MNHEY and CDR2 SVGAGI. With 6 bases clipped from V and 2 bases from J, the junction kept 7 bases outside the gene matches. This CDR3 contains 15 residues. Here the CDR3 reads CASRRQGVAGNTIYF. The CDR3 DNA reads as TGTGCCAGCAGACGACAGGGAGTGGCTGGAAACACCATATATTTT.

The CDR3 nucleotides are TGTGCCAGTAGACCCCCAAAGGGTTACGAGCAGTACTTC. It yields the protein CASRPPKGYEQYF. J is TRBJ2-7 and V is TRBV19; no definite D call. CDR3 length: 13 residues. Per the germline V gene, CDR1 is LNHDA and CDR2 is SQIVND (reference sequence). Trimming took off 6 bases at V and 4 bases at J, with 13 bases between the two ends. Looking up the rest from reference TRBV19 and TRBJ2-7 gives the full variable domain: DGGITQSPKYLFRKEGQNVTLSCEQNLNHDAMYWYRQDPGQGLRLIYYSQIVNDFQKGDIAEGYSVSREKKESFPLTVTSAQKNPTAFYLCASRPPKGYEQYFGPGTRLTVT.

This clone was observed a single time. The rearrangement joins TRBV3-1 (or the pseudogene TRBV3-2) to TRBJ1-5, with 10 bases aligning to TRBD1. CDR3 length: 19 amino acids. Per the germline V gene, CDR1 is LGHDT and CDR2 is YNNKEL (reference sequence). V was pared by 4 bases and J by 0 bases, with 12 bases of the junction left unmatched. The CDR3 protein is CASSLCPIGQGDSNQPQHF. CDR3 sequence (DNA): TGTGCCAGCAGCCTCTGTCCGATAGGACAGGGGGATAGCAATCAGCCCCAGCATTTT.

The chain has TRBV27 and TRBJ2-7, with D possibly matching TRBD1 (6 bases). V shed 8 bases and J shed 7 bases, with 18 bases lying between them. Germline V gene data show CDR1 as MNHEY and CDR2 as SMNVEV (reference sequence). There are 13 residues in the CDR3. The CDR3 sequence is CASRLGRGSEQYF. DNA of the CDR3: TGTGCCAGCCGCCTCGGCAGGGGCAGTGAGCAGTACTTC.

This chain links TRBV30 with TRBJ1-4; D unclear. The CDR3 has 14 residues. V was cut by 0 bases and J by 0 bases, with 5 bases left in between. The germline V gene encodes CDR1 GTSNPN and CDR2 SVGIG (reference sequence). CDR3 bases: TGTGCCTGGAGTGTTTACACAACTAATGAAAAACTGTTTTTT. It specifies CAWSVYTTNEKLFF.

This clone was detected once. V is TRBV25-1 and J is TRBJ2-7; D is ambiguous. The CDR3 has 10 residues. The V end was cut by 6 bases, the J end by 7 bases, with 7 bases between. Germline V gene data show CDR1 as MGHDK and CDR2 as SYGVNS. The CDR3 DNA follows: TGTGCCAGCAGCTCTAGGGAGCAGTACTTC. The encoded protein is CASSSREQYF.

The chain joins TRBV3-1 (or the pseudogene TRBV3-2) to TRBJ2-1; D possibly uses TRBD1 or TRBD2 (6 bases each). CDR3 size: 14 residues. Deletions cut 1 base from V and 5 bases from J, with 9 bases between. Germline V lookup: CDR1 LGHDT, CDR2 YNNKEL (reference sequence). CDR3 DNA: TGTGCCAGCAGCCAAGCGGGGGCAGACAATGAGCAGTTCTTC. Its translation: CASSQAGADNEQFF.

The chain carries TRBV11-2 and TRBJ2-7, with D maybe TRBD1 (6 bases). The germline V gene has CDR1 SGHAT and CDR2 FQNNGV. Trimming took off 1 base at V and 2 bases at J, with 12 bases between the two ends. This CDR3 has 15 residues. The CDR3 sequence is CASSLAPRTAYEQYF. In DNA, the CDR3 is TGTGCCAGCAGCTTAGCGCCCCGGACAGCCTACGAGCAGTACTTC.

In DNA, the CDR3 is TGTGCCAGCAGCTTATGGGCCTGGACAGGGAAAGAAGAGCAGTACTTC. Translating it yields CASSLWAWTGKEEQYF. The chain recombines TRBV5-8 with TRBJ2-7, with TRBD1 matching 8 bases. The CDR3 covers 16 residues. Germline CDR1 is SGHTS and CDR2 is YDEGEE. V shed 2 bases and J 7 bases; nucleotides not matched to a gene: 14.

The chain recombines TRBV7-8 with TRBJ2-7, with 12 bases that match TRBD2. Germline trimming cut 5 bases from V and 13 bases from J; bases unmatched to any gene: 9. CDR1 is SGHVS and CDR2 is FQNEAQ in the germline V gene. This CDR3 contains 13 residues. CDR3 nucleotides: TGTGCCAGCAGCCGCACAGGACTAGCGGGGTCCTACTTC. Amino acid sequence: CASSRTGLAGSYF.

The chain couples TRBV6-5 to TRBJ2-1, with 7 bases identical to TRBD1. After removal of 6 bases from V and 7 bases from J, the junction contained 9 bases not matched to a gene. This CDR3 is 14 amino acids long. CDR1 is MNHEY, CDR2 SVGAGI, per germline. The CDR3 loop is CASSRRGLGNEQFF. The CDR3 coding sequence is TGTGCCAGCAGCAGAAGGGGGCTTGGGAATGAGCAGTTCTTC.

The V call is TRBV30, the J call TRBJ1-5; D is possibly TRBD1 (6 bases). V gave up 0 bases and J gave up 6 bases, with 12 bases separating them. Germline assignment: CDR1 GTSNPN and CDR2 SVGIG (reference sequence). CDR3 length: 14 residues. CDR3 bases: TGTGCCTGGAGTGTGTTGGGGGCCAGTCAGCCCCAGCATTTT. The encoded protein is CAWSVLGASQPQHF.

V gene TRBV6-5 combines with J gene TRBJ1-2, with D possibly matching TRBD1 (5 bases). Germline V gene sequence: CDR1 MNHEY, CDR2 SVGAGI. Trimming took 2 bases from V and 3 from J, leaving 13 bases between them. CDR3 size: 15 residues. The CDR3 coding sequence is TGTGCCAGCAGTTACAGATCGGGGGAGTACTATGGCTACACCTTC. Its protein product is CASSYRSGEYYGYTF.

The chain employs TRBV2 and TRBJ2-7, with 7 bases that match TRBD1. Germline V CDR1 and CDR2: SNHLY, FYNNEI. The CDR3 contains 14 residues. V gave up 7 bases and J gave up 4 bases; unmatched junction bases: 10. CDR3 loop: CASKGSTGPYEQYF. The CDR3 nucleotides are TGTGCCAGCAAGGGATCGACAGGGCCGTACGAGCAGTACTTC.

The chain carries TRBV15 and TRBJ2-7; 8 bases are a match to TRBD2. Unmatched junction bases numbered 6, after V lost 5 bases and J lost 6 bases. The CDR3 covers 13 residues. Germline lookup yields CDR1 LNHNV and CDR2 YYDKDF (reference sequence). Here the CDR3 DNA reads TGTGCCACCAGCGAGACTAGCGCAACCGAGCAGTACTTC. Encoded protein: CATSETSATEQYF.

This chain connects TRBV28 to TRBJ2-6; D is perhaps TRBD1 or TRBD2 (5 bases each). Germline CDR1 is MDHEN and CDR2 is SYDVKM. CDR3 length: 19 residues. Trimming cost V 2 bases and J 5 bases, with 22 bases left between them. This chain's CDR3 is CASSLSPRRSGTRANVLTF. The CDR3 DNA is TGTGCCAGCAGTTTAAGTCCCCGAAGATCAGGGACGAGGGCCAACGTCCTGACTTTC.